What follows is one T cell receptor (beta chain) and its context. Trimming shortened V by 5 bases and J by 0 bases, and 10 bases separated the two germline ends. The CDR3 covers 14 residues. The germline V gene encodes CDR1 MNHEY and CDR2 SVGAGI. The sample belongs to a study of cytomegalovirus exposure and HLA in healthy donors. Use of 60 Vbeta and 13 Jbeta primers characterized the PCR. Some clones are missing from TCRdb's copy, which holds only in-frame ones; the method was immunoSEQ multiplex PCR. The sample holds around 150,000 clones, about 74% seen once. Sequencing input: PBMCs. The chain combines TRBV6-5 with TRBJ1-1, with D possibly being TRBD1 (5 bases). The receptor was derived from a woman aged 45 to 65 in good health and CMV-seronegative. For the CDR3, the DNA is TGTGCCAGCAGTCCGACAGACATGAACACTGAAGCTTTCTTT. Translated, it gives CASSPTDMNTEAFF.